The 28 T cell receptor beta chains given below trace back to one sample, sequenced in a study of T cells after yellow fever vaccination. From the 5' RACE reads, TCRdb called clonotypes with MiXCR, one entry per CDR3 protein. This table has tens of thousands of distinct CDR3 sequences, around 7.7% appearing once. This material consisted of CD8+ T cells sorted from PBMCs, taken on the day of the yellow fever booster vaccination. These receptors came from a man aged 25 to 40 who received the YFV17D yellow fever vaccine.

This chain connects TRBV6-2 or TRBV6-3 to TRBJ2-7; 7 nucleotides align to TRBD2. The germline gives CDR1 MNHEY, CDR2 SVGEGT. V was pared by 5 bases and J by 0 bases, with 7 bases of the junction left unmatched. The CDR3 spans 15 residues. CDR3 protein: CASSRGLVRSYEQYF. The CDR3 DNA sequence: TGTGCCAGCAGTCGCGGACTAGTGCGCTCCTACGAGCAGTACTTC.

This clonotype has only a few counts. This chain joins TRBV6-1 and TRBJ2-5, with TRBD1 as a possible D gene (6 bases). Germline assignment: CDR1 MNHNS and CDR2 SASEGT. This CDR3 contains 14 residues. Trimming took off 6 bases at V and 0 bases at J, with 11 bases between the two ends. The CDR3 loop is CASSSGHYQETQYF. The CDR3 DNA is TGTGCCAGCAGCTCGGGACACTACCAAGAGACCCAGTACTTC.

This clonotype was detected a few times. The V gene is TRBV6-5, the J gene TRBJ1-1; no reliable D call. V was cut by 0 bases and J by 6 bases, with 11 bases left in between. The CDR3 has 14 amino acids. The germline CDR1 and CDR2 sequences are MNHEY and SVGAGI. CDR3 nucleotides: TGTGCCAGCAGTTACTCGTCCCAGCTAGCTGAAGCTTTCTTT. Amino acids: CASSYSSQLAEAFF.

The chain is built from TRBV10-3 and TRBJ2-7; D might be TRBD1 (6 bases). Germline V gene lookup returns CDR1 ENHRY and CDR2 SYGVKD. V was clipped by 3 bases and J by 2 bases, with 8 bases between them. CDR3 size: 13 residues. This CDR3 reads CAISDGDTYEQYF. The CDR3 DNA sequence: TGTGCCATCAGTGATGGGGACACCTACGAGCAGTACTTC.

This clonotype occurred many times. This rearrangement joins TRBV10-2 to TRBJ1-1; no definite D call. CDR3 length equals 12 residues. CDR1 and CDR2 (germline): WSHSY, SAAADI. The V gene lost 7 bases and the J gene lost 0 bases, with 6 bases spanning the gap. The CDR3 loop is CASIGMNTEAFF. The CDR3 DNA sequence: TGCGCCAGCATAGGGATGAACACTGAAGCTTTCTTT.

In regard to this clonotype: At one of its ends the junction is not consistent with the germline gene, which may arise from a read error. This chain joins TRBV3-1 and TRBJ2-1; the D gene is possibly TRBD2 (6 bases). The CDR3 is 15 amino acids. From germline, CDR1 is LGHDT and CDR2 YNNKEL (reference sequence). The CDR3 DNA reads as TGTGCCAGCAGGCATTCGGGGGAGGCCTATAATGAGCAGTTCTTC. Translated: CASRHSGEAYNEQFF.

The genes are TRBV28 and TRBJ2-1; D is perhaps TRBD1 or TRBD2 (5 bases each). Germline V gene data show CDR1 as MDHEN and CDR2 as SYDVKM. There are 19 residues in the CDR3. V shed 2 bases and J shed 4 bases, with 24 bases lying between them. In nucleotides, the CDR3 is TGTGCCAGCAGTTTACTCGAGGGGTTCACTCCGGATCCTTACAATGAGCAGTTCTTC. This encodes CASSLLEGFTPDPYNEQFF.

This clonotype was found a few times. The genes are TRBV2 and TRBJ2-2, with unresolved D. The V gene's germline CDR1 is SNHLY and CDR2 FYNNEI. CDR3 length: 12 amino acids. The V end lost 8 bases, the J end lost 6 bases, and 10 bases lay between the germline ends. The CDR3 reads CASRTFPGELFF. The CDR3 DNA sequence: TGTGCCAGCCGAACATTTCCCGGGGAGCTGTTTTTT.

This clonotype showed up just a few times. The V and J genes are TRBV9 and TRBJ2-7, with D tentatively TRBD1 or TRBD2 (6 bases each). Between the trimmed V and J ends, which lost 1 base and 3 bases, there was a span of 14 bases. The V gene's germline CDR1 is SGDLS and CDR2 YYNGEE. The CDR3 is 15 amino acids. The CDR3 spells CASSVSGAGRYEQYF. CDR3 DNA sequence: TGTGCCAGCAGCGTATCGGGGGCAGGCCGCTACGAGCAGTACTTC.

On this clonotype: Since a much larger clone is just one base distant, this may be a read error. The chain employs TRBV5-1 and TRBJ2-1; the D is unclear. The CDR3 loop spans 13 amino acids. CDR1 is SGHRS, CDR2 YFSETQ, per germline. The CDR3 here is CASSYYGYNDQFF. DNA of the CDR3: TGCGCCAGCAGCTACTATGGCTACAATGATCAGTTCTTC.

This clonotype was found a few times. The rearrangement links TRBV12-3 or TRBV12-4 to TRBJ2-1; the D gene is possibly TRBD2 (6 bases). The length of the CDR3 is 13 residues. Trimming shortened V by 5 bases and J by 6 bases, and 11 bases separated the two germline ends. CDR3 in DNA: TGTGCCAGCAGTCGTGGAGGGAGCAATGAGCAGTTCTTC. Its translation is CASSRGGSNEQFF.

In nucleotides, the CDR3 is TGTGCCAGCAGCTTGGCCGGCCGACTAGAACGCAATGAGCAGTTCTTC. Protein product: CASSLAGRLERNEQFF. V usage is TRBV5-6 and J usage is TRBJ2-1; D may be TRBD2 (6 bases). The CDR3 is 16 amino acids. Trimming took off 0 bases at V and 6 bases at J, with 16 bases between the two ends. Germline lookup yields CDR1 SGHDT and CDR2 YYEEEE.

In this sample, this clonotype turned up a few times. CDR3 region: CSARPRLPGLAGGLETQYF. CDR3 nucleotides: TGCAGTGCTAGACCTCGGCTTCCGGGACTAGCGGGAGGTCTGGAGACCCAGTACTTC. The V gene is TRBV20-1, the J gene TRBJ2-5; the match to TRBD2 covers 15 bases. V shed 2 bases, J shed 5 bases, and the junction held 15 bases outside the gene matches. Per germline, CDR1 DFQATT and CDR2 SNEGSKA (reference sequence). The CDR3 extends over 19 amino acids.

This clonotype was picked up many times. The gene calls are TRBV7-9 and TRBJ2-7, with D perhaps TRBD2 (5 bases). CDR1 is SEHNR, CDR2 FQNEAQ, per germline (reference sequence). V lost 5 bases and J lost 3, with 14 bases in between. The CDR3 consists of 14 residues. This chain's CDR3 is CASSVLEDHYEQYF. As DNA, the CDR3 is TGTGCCAGCAGCGTTCTGGAGGACCACTACGAGCAGTACTTC.

This clonotype has only one observation. A much larger clone lies one base from this, so it may be a read error. The chain couples TRBV20-1 to TRBJ2-3, with TRBD2 matching 7 bases. Germline assignment: CDR1 DFQATT and CDR2 SNEGSKA (reference sequence). This CDR3 region has 12 residues. CDR3 residues: CSSRESTSEQYF. The CDR3 nucleotides read TGCAGTTCTAGAGAATCAACTAGCGAGCAGTATTTT.

This clonotype was seen ten or more times. The CDR3 DNA reads TGTGCCAGCCCGGGAGAGCCCACCGGGGAGCTGTTTTTT. It yields the protein CASPGEPTGELFF. The chain is built from TRBV7-2 and TRBJ2-2, with a possible D match to TRBD2 (6 bases). Germline assignment: CDR1 SGHTA and CDR2 FQGNSA. Trimming pared 8 bases from V and 4 bases from J, leaving 11 bases between. There are 13 residues in the CDR3.

This clonotype has a handful of counts. The chain carries TRBV3-1 and TRBJ2-2, with TRBD2 as a possible D gene (6 bases). V was trimmed by 2 bases and J by 6 bases, leaving 10 bases between them. The CDR3 consists of 14 residues. Per the germline V gene, CDR1 is LGHDT and CDR2 is YNNKEL (reference sequence). The chain's CDR3 is CASSQSGGAGELFF. The CDR3 nucleotides are TGTGCCAGCAGCCAATCCGGCGGGGCCGGGGAGCTGTTTTTT. Together with reference TRBV3-1 and TRBJ2-2, the CDR3 gives the full variable domain: DTAVSQTPKYLVTQMGNDKSIKCEQNLGHDTMYWYKQDSKKFLKIMFSYNNKELIINETVPNRFSPKSPDKAHLNLHINSLELGDSAVYFCASSQSGGAGELFFGEGSRLTVL.

The J gene is TRBJ1-1, the V gene TRBV20-1, with 7 positions matching TRBD1. Germline V gene data show CDR1 as DFQATT and CDR2 as SNEGSKA (reference sequence). The CDR3 extends over 13 amino acids. V lost 3 bases and J lost 3; bases outside the gene matches: 4. The CDR3 DNA reads TGCAGTGCTAGGAGGGACAGATACACTGAAGCTTTCTTT. Translated, it gives CSARRDRYTEAFF.

This clonotype has only a few counts. The V gene is TRBV3-1, the J gene TRBJ2-3; TRBD1 agrees at 8 bases. Germline V gene lookup returns CDR1 LGHDT and CDR2 YNNKEL (reference sequence). The CDR3 totals 14 residues. The V segment lost 3 bases and the J segment 3 bases; nucleotides outside the gene matches: 2. CDR3 nucleotides: TGTGCCAGCAGCCAGGGGACAGGAACAGATACGCAGTATTTT. This codes for CASSQGTGTDTQYF.

The chain employs TRBV27 and TRBJ2-7; 9 nucleotides line up with TRBD1. The CDR3 extends over 14 amino acids. The ends lost 5 bases at V and 6 bases at J; junction bases unmatched: 8. CDR1 and CDR2 (germline): MNHEY, SMNVEV (reference sequence). The CDR3 coding sequence is TGTGCCAGCAGTAGTGAGGGACAGGGACTCGAGCAGTACTTC. Translated, it gives CASSSEGQGLEQYF.

This clonotype was seen a handful of times. The V and J genes are TRBV20-1 and TRBJ1-1, with 7 bases matching TRBD1. Germline loops: CDR1 DFQATT, CDR2 SNEGSKA (reference sequence). The length of the CDR3 is 14 residues. V shed 5 bases, J shed 7 bases, and the junction held 13 bases outside the gene matches. CDR3 sequence: CSAPTISRDSEAFF. The CDR3 coding sequence is TGCAGTGCTCCCACGATCAGTCGGGACAGTGAAGCTTTCTTT.

This clonotype was detected only a few times. The chain recombines TRBV7-6 with TRBJ2-6; D gene unclear. The CDR3 is 14 amino acids. V lost 1 base to trimming and J lost 4 bases, with 5 bases between them. CDR1 and CDR2 from the germline V gene are SGHVS and FNYEAQ. For the CDR3, the DNA is TGTGCCAGCAGCTTAGGGTCCGGGGCCAACGTCCTGACTTTC. It codes for CASSLGSGANVLTF.

This clonotype was counted at least ten times. The rearrangement joins TRBV7-6 to TRBJ2-1; 8 nucleotides match TRBD2. The V gene end was trimmed by 5 bases and the J gene end by 5 bases; junction bases not matched to a gene: 11. This CDR3 is built from 16 residues. Germline CDR1 SGHVS, CDR2 FNYEAQ. The CDR3 nucleotides read TGTGCCAGCAGCCGGGGAGGGACTAGGTTAAACAATGAGCAGTTCTTC. Its protein is CASSRGGTRLNNEQFF.

This clonotype has more than one count but fewer than ten. The J gene is TRBJ2-7, the V gene TRBV2, with 9 bases fitting TRBD1. CDR3 length: 16 amino acids. Germline CDR1 reads SNHLY; CDR2 reads FYNNEI. With V trimmed by 6 bases and J by 5 bases, 14 bases remained unmatched. This CDR3 is CASSPPPGQGGDEQYF. The CDR3 DNA reads as TGTGCCAGCAGCCCCCCTCCGGGACAGGGTGGAGACGAGCAGTACTTC.

This clonotype was observed at least ten times. The chain is built from TRBV28 and TRBJ1-5, with TRBD1 matching over 7 bases. The germline CDR1 and CDR2 sequences are MDHEN and SYDVKM. V lost 2 bases, J lost 0 bases, and 10 bases stayed unmatched. This CDR3 contains 18 residues. This CDR3 reads CASSLQGVLEYSNQPQHF. Here the CDR3 DNA reads TGTGCCAGCAGTTTACAGGGGGTGCTTGAGTATAGCAATCAGCCCCAGCATTTT.

This clonotype was detected many times. This chain connects TRBV20-1 to TRBJ1-2; perhaps TRBD1 as D (6 bases). V lost 7 bases, J lost 4 bases, and 13 bases lay in between. The CDR3 is 12 residues long. Germline loops: CDR1 DFQATT, CDR2 SNEGSKA (reference sequence). The CDR3 loop reads CSVTGSGYGYTF. The DNA for the CDR3 is TGCAGTGTTACAGGGTCAGGCTATGGCTACACCTTC.

The rearrangement links TRBV5-1 to TRBJ2-7; 10 positions match TRBD2. The CDR3 extends over 15 amino acids. The germline CDR1 and CDR2 sequences are SGHRS and YFSETQ. Trimming at V came to 0 bases and at J to 5 bases, leaving 5 bases not matched to a gene. CDR3 sequence (DNA): TGCGCCAGCAGCTTGGCCGGGCTAGCGGGAGACGAGCAGTACTTC. This translates into CASSLAGLAGDEQYF.

The chain employs TRBV15 and TRBJ2-1; D is ambiguous. Per the germline V gene, CDR1 is LNHNV and CDR2 is YYDKDF (reference sequence). Deletions cut 1 base from V and 7 bases from J, with 20 bases between. The CDR3 totals 17 residues. CDR3 nucleotides: TGTGCCACCAGCAGAGTCGAAACCAACTTTCGAAGGAATGAGCAGTTCTTC. Translation: CATSRVETNFRRNEQFF.